Presented here are 27 T cell receptor beta chains from one specimen sequenced in a study of T cells in Graves' hyperthyroidism and ophthalmopathy. TCR beta CDR3 regions were amplified from RNA transcripts. TCR CDR3 underwent first-round RT-PCR with the HTBI primer set. From the multiplex PCR reads, TCRdb called clonotypes with MiXCR, one entry per CDR3 protein. The sample lists roughly 420,000 distinct CDR3 sequences; approximately 14% were seen once. The sequenced material came from blood. All receptors derive from a woman between 18 and 29 years old with Graves' hyperthyroidism.

The table lists this clonotype with many counts. V and J are TRBV7-6 and TRBJ1-1, with no clear D. This CDR3 has 13 residues. Germline loops: CDR1 SGHVS, CDR2 FNYEAQ. V dropped 1 base and J dropped 3 bases, with 6 bases sitting between them. The DNA of the CDR3 is TGTGCCAGCAGCTTAGAGTGGGACACTGAAGCTTTCTTT. Translation gives CASSLEWDTEAFF.

V and J are TRBV15 and TRBJ1-2; 11 positions match TRBD1. V was pared by 5 bases and J by 0 bases, with 8 bases of the junction left unmatched. CDR1 is LNHNV, CDR2 YYDKDF, per germline (reference sequence). The CDR3 is 17 residues long. For the CDR3, the DNA is TGTGCCACCAGCGTGGACAGGGGGCCCCCTACTAACTATGGCTACACCTTC. This encodes CATSVDRGPPTNYGYTF.

This clonotype came up many times. V gene TRBV29-1 combines with J gene TRBJ1-2; 8 positions agree with TRBD1. Germline V gene lookup returns CDR1 SQVTM and CDR2 ANQGSEA. The V gene end was trimmed by 1 base and the J gene end by 3 bases; junction bases not matched to a gene: 7. The CDR3 consists of 15 residues. CDR3 protein: CSVEVEDRVDYGYTF. The CDR3 DNA follows: TGCAGCGTTGAAGTGGAGGACAGGGTTGACTATGGCTACACCTTC.

This clonotype was recorded at least ten times. The CDR3 DNA reads as TGTGCCAGCAGTTTAGGTGGTGCTAGCGGCTACAATGAGCAGTTCTTC. Protein product: CASSLGGASGYNEQFF. The rearrangement joins TRBV12-3 or TRBV12-4 to TRBJ2-1, with TRBD2 identical over 7 bases. V lost 1 base to trimming and J lost 3 bases; unmatched junction nucleotides: 6. This CDR3 region has 16 residues.

In this sample, this clonotype turned up many times. This chain joins TRBV5-1 and TRBJ1-1; 9 bases align to TRBD1. Germline CDR1 SGHRS, CDR2 YFSETQ. The length of the CDR3 is 16 residues. The V and J ends lost 4 bases and 4 bases, in that order; junction bases with no gene match: 11. The CDR3 nucleotides read TGCGCCAGCAGCCAGGGACAGGGTGATGGAGGCACTGAAGCTTTCTTT. The encoded protein is CASSQGQGDGGTEAFF.

This clonotype was seen at least ten times. The chain recombines TRBV6-6 with TRBJ2-1, with 10 bases lining up with TRBD2. The germline CDR1 and CDR2 sequences are MNHNY and SVGAGI (reference sequence). There are 15 residues in the CDR3. J lost 5 bases, V lost 2 bases, and 3 bases had no gene match. The CDR3 coding sequence is TGTGCCAGCAGTTACCCGGGACTAGCGAACAATGAGCAGTTCTTC. Translation gives CASSYPGLANNEQFF.

This clonotype was observed a handful of times. The chain recombines TRBV20-1 with TRBJ2-3; TRBD2 matches at 9 bases. The CDR3 runs to 16 residues. Unmatched junction bases numbered 8, after V lost 1 base and J lost 3 bases. Germline loops: CDR1 DFQATT, CDR2 SNEGSKA (reference sequence). CDR3 nucleotides: TGCAGTGCTAGAGGCCTAGCGGGGATCTTTACAGATACGCAGTATTTT. Translation gives CSARGLAGIFTDTQYF.

This clonotype has a handful of counts. The junction differs from germline at one of its ends, possibly a read error. The chain joins TRBV9 to TRBJ2-7; 7 bases line up with TRBD1. CDR3 size: 14 residues. Germline V gene data show CDR1 as SGDLS and CDR2 as YYNGEE. The CDR3 DNA is TGTGCCGGCAGCCCGAGGGACAGCTCCTACGAGCAGTACTTC. Protein: CAGSPRDSSYEQYF.

The table lists this clonotype with a few counts. The chain links TRBV6-8 to TRBJ2-1; D is uncertain. The CDR3 has 13 residues. Trimming stripped 7 bases from V and 4 bases from J, with 11 bases between. In germline, CDR1 is MNHGY, CDR2 SAAAGT. The CDR3 protein is CASTHPLYNEQFF. In nucleotides, the CDR3 is TGTGCCAGCACACACCCCCTATACAATGAGCAGTTCTTC.

V is TRBV27 and J is TRBJ1-5; D unclear. The V end was cut by 3 bases, the J end by 1 base, with 19 bases between. CDR3 length: 18 amino acids. Per germline, CDR1 MNHEY and CDR2 SMNVEV (reference sequence). The CDR3, as DNA: TGTGCCAGCAGTTTCGGGTCGGCCCTTGGGCTGAGCAATCAGCCCCAGCATTTT. It translates to CASSFGSALGLSNQPQHF.

In its sample, this clonotype was seen many times. The rearrangement joins TRBV28 to TRBJ1-5; possible D gene TRBD1, 6 bases. CDR1 and CDR2 (germline): MDHEN, SYDVKM. Trimming stripped 3 bases from V and 1 base from J, with 10 bases between. CDR3 length equals 15 residues. The CDR3 coding sequence is TGTGCCAGCAGTTTGGGGACACCCAGCAATCAGCCCCAGCATTTT. Translation gives CASSLGTPSNQPQHF.

This clonotype has ten or more counts. V usage is TRBV6-5 and J usage is TRBJ2-7; 9 nucleotides match TRBD1. V gave up 0 bases and J gave up 3 bases; unmatched junction bases: 3. The CDR3 has 15 residues. Germline V lookup: CDR1 MNHEY, CDR2 SVGAGI. CDR3 bases: TGTGCCAGCAGTTACTCGTTGACAGGGGGCTACGAGCAGTACTTC. This encodes CASSYSLTGGYEQYF.

The V and J genes are TRBV10-3 and TRBJ2-7; D is perhaps TRBD1 (6 bases). The germline CDR1 and CDR2 sequences are ENHRY and SYGVKD. Trimming shortened V by 8 bases and J by 0 bases, and 11 bases separated the two germline ends. The CDR3 is 13 amino acids. CDR3 sequence: CAISRDNSYEQYF. In DNA, the CDR3 is TGTGCCATCTCGAGGGACAACTCCTACGAGCAGTACTTC.

This clonotype was detected many times. The V call is TRBV20-1, the J call TRBJ2-7; no reliable D call. Trimming took 3 bases from V and 6 from J, leaving 15 bases between them. CDR1 is DFQATT, CDR2 SNEGSKA, per germline (reference sequence). CDR3 size: 13 residues. CDR3 sequence reads: CSARDPPHLEQYF. The DNA of the CDR3 is TGCAGTGCTAGGGACCCCCCCCACCTCGAGCAGTACTTC.

The chain couples TRBV12-3 or TRBV12-4 to TRBJ2-3; TRBD2 matches 11 bases. The CDR3 is made up of 18 amino acids. After removal of 0 bases from V and 3 bases from J, the junction contained 8 bases not matched to a gene. The CDR3 protein is CASSLAGLAGGPTDTQYF. The CDR3 bases are TGTGCCAGCAGTTTAGCAGGGTTAGCGGGGGGGCCTACAGATACGCAGTATTTT.

This clonotype was seen a handful of times. This sequence joins TRBV6-2 or TRBV6-3 and TRBJ2-7, with TRBD1 as a possible D gene (5 bases). Trimming took 7 bases from V and 2 from J, leaving 18 bases between them. The germline V gene has CDR1 MNHEY and CDR2 SVGEGT. The CDR3 totals 15 residues. Here the CDR3 DNA reads TGTGCCAGCACCAAAGGACAAGTTGGTGCCTACGAGCAGTACTTC. Amino acid sequence: CASTKGQVGAYEQYF.

There are a few counts of this clonotype. V and J are TRBV29-1 and TRBJ1-1; no clear D gene. The CDR3 consists of 12 residues. The germline gives CDR1 SQVTM, CDR2 ANQGSEA. V lost 8 bases, J lost 1 base, and 11 bases lay in between. The CDR3 protein is CSSSIQNTEAFF. CDR3 in DNA: TGCAGCAGCAGCATTCAGAACACTGAAGCTTTCTTT.

The gene calls are TRBV6-1 and TRBJ1-2, with TRBD1 matching over 8 bases. CDR1 is MNHNS, CDR2 SASEGT, per germline. The length of the CDR3 is 13 residues. V trimming: 7 bases; J trimming: 8 bases; junction bases outside the gene matches: 9. CDR3 sequence reads: CASNGQGNSGYTF. The CDR3 DNA reads as TGTGCCAGCAACGGACAGGGTAACTCGGGCTACACCTTC.

There are many counts of this clonotype. V gene TRBV2 combines with J gene TRBJ1-2; D uncertain. The CDR3 covers 11 residues. V gave up 1 base and J gave up 3 bases, with 0 bases separating them. Germline V CDR1 and CDR2: SNHLY, FYNNEI. The CDR3 region has the DNA TGTGCCAGCAGTGAAGACTATGGCTACACCTTC. Translation: CASSEDYGYTF.

This clonotype has ten or more counts. The V call is TRBV9, the J call TRBJ2-5, with 10 positions matching TRBD2. CDR3 length: 17 residues. V was clipped by 3 bases and J by 4 bases; unmatched bases: 12. The germline CDR1 and CDR2 sequences are SGDLS and YYNGEE. The CDR3 nucleotides read TGTGCCAGCAGCGCAGCAGTTGTAGCGGGAGGATTAGAGACCCAGTACTTC. This gives the protein CASSAAVVAGGLETQYF.

V gene TRBV14 combines with J gene TRBJ2-5; D may be TRBD2 (5 bases). V lost 4 bases to trimming and J lost 1 base, with 13 bases between them. The CDR3 runs to 15 residues. Germline V lookup: CDR1 SGHDN, CDR2 FVKESK. The CDR3 reads CASSPIILGQETQYF. CDR3 sequence (DNA): TGTGCCAGCAGCCCGATTATACTAGGCCAAGAGACCCAGTACTTC.

The rearrangement joins TRBV27 to TRBJ2-2, with unresolved D. V was cut by 1 base and J by 1 base, with 7 bases left in between. The CDR3 is 15 residues long. Germline V gene lookup returns CDR1 MNHEY and CDR2 SMNVEV (reference sequence). CDR3 sequence (DNA): TGTGCCAGCAGTTTATATAGCAGGAACACCGGGGAGCTGTTTTTT. Its translation: CASSLYSRNTGELFF.

This clonotype was seen many times. V gene TRBV10-3 combines with J gene TRBJ1-1, with a weak D call TRBD1 (5 bases). Per the germline V gene, CDR1 is ENHRY and CDR2 is SYGVKD. V lost 0 bases, J lost 7 bases, and 9 bases lay in between. CDR3 length: 13 residues. CDR3 protein: CAISESGEFEAFF. CDR3 DNA: TGTGCCATCAGTGAGTCGGGGGAATTTGAAGCTTTCTTT.

This chain uses TRBV27 with TRBJ2-2; a weak D match, TRBD2 (5 bases). Germline CDR1 reads MNHEY; CDR2 reads SMNVEV (reference sequence). The CDR3 loop spans 16 amino acids. V was pared by 1 base and J by 5 bases, with 14 bases between. CDR3 residues: CASSLFGLRTTGELFF. The CDR3 coding sequence is TGTGCCAGCAGTTTATTTGGACTTCGAACAACCGGGGAGCTGTTTTTT.

Only a few counts were recorded for this clonotype. The chain is built from TRBV6-5 and TRBJ2-7, with a weak D call TRBD2 (5 bases). Trimming left V 0 bases short and J 3 bases short, with 12 bases between. Germline CDR1 is MNHEY and CDR2 is SVGAGI. The CDR3 sequence is 15 residues long. Here the CDR3 reads CASSYSGGSIYEQYF. DNA of the CDR3: TGTGCCAGCAGTTACTCAGGCGGGTCGATCTACGAGCAGTACTTC.

This clonotype was recorded many times. This chain links TRBV20-1 with TRBJ2-3; D assignment may be TRBD1 or TRBD2 (6 bases each). V lost 6 bases, J lost 2 bases, and 12 bases lay in between. There are 13 residues in the CDR3. CDR1 is DFQATT and CDR2 is SNEGSKA in the germline V gene (reference sequence). The CDR3 bases are TGCAGTGCCCGGGGGCCGTACACAGATACGCAGTATTTT. Encoded protein: CSARGPYTDTQYF.

Ten or more counts support this clonotype. The rearrangement uses TRBV7-2 and TRBJ1-5; the D gene is possibly TRBD1 (5 bases). This CDR3 has 15 residues. Germline loops: CDR1 SGHTA, CDR2 FQGNSA. V was pared by 2 bases and J by 5 bases, with 13 bases between. The DNA of the CDR3 is TGTGCCAGCAGCTTATCCGGGGACCGATATCAGCCCCAGCATTTT. The encoded protein is CASSLSGDRYQPQHF. Filled out from reference TRBV7-2 and TRBJ1-5, the complete variable domain reads GAGVSQSPSNKVTEKGKDVELRCDPISGHTALYWYRQSLGQGLEFLIYFQGNSAPDKSGLPSDRFSAERTGGSVSTLTIQRTQQEDSAVYLCASSLSGDRYQPQHFGDGTRLSIL.